The 28 T cell receptor beta chains in this list originate from one sample, sequenced in a study of T cells in tuberculosis. As to time point: new active TB diagnosis, blood taken before or within 7 days of starting treatment. TCRdb's table, derived via immunoSEQ multiplex PCR, lists solely in-frame clones and lacks some. The sample shows 25,000 to 30,000 clones, around 92% of them seen only once. Sequences were derived from PBMCs, sampled at tuberculosis diagnosis. All receptors come from an adult with tuberculosis.

The J gene is TRBJ1-4, the V gene TRBV14; D gene unclear. Germline loops: CDR1 SGHDN, CDR2 FVKESK. The germline V and J ends were trimmed by 1 base and 0 bases, with 6 bases remaining between them. The length of the CDR3 is 15 residues. As DNA, the CDR3 is TGTGCCAGCAGCCAAGGGGCCGCAACTAATGAAAAACTGTTTTTT. Residues: CASSQGAATNEKLFF.

This chain uses TRBV15 with TRBJ2-7; 8 bases align to TRBD2. Trimming took 3 bases from V and 4 from J; bases not matched to a gene: 5. Germline values: CDR1 LNHNV, CDR2 YYDKDF (reference sequence). The CDR3 loop spans 14 amino acids. CDR3 nucleotide sequence: TGTGCCACCAGCAGCGGGACTAGGATATACGAGCAGTACTTC. Amino acid sequence: CATSSGTRIYEQYF.

The chain links TRBV7-9 to TRBJ2-1, with D possibly being TRBD2 (5 bases). Germline CDR1 is SEHNR and CDR2 is FQNEAQ (reference sequence). The CDR3 is made up of 12 amino acids. V was pared by 3 bases and J by 9 bases, with 9 bases between. The CDR3 DNA reads TGTGCCAGCAGCTTCTCTACTAGTGAGCAGTTCTTC. This codes for CASSFSTSEQFF.

The chain uses TRBV2 and TRBJ2-1; 9 nucleotides align to TRBD2. The CDR3 contains 16 residues. The germline V gene encodes CDR1 SNHLY and CDR2 FYNNEI. J was trimmed by 5 bases and V by 2 bases; bases with no gene match: 7. CDR3 sequence: CASSERSGLANNEQFF. In DNA, the CDR3 is TGTGCCAGCAGTGAACGGAGTGGACTAGCGAACAATGAGCAGTTCTTC.

The V gene is TRBV15, the J gene TRBJ1-5; D remains ambiguous. Germline CDR1 LNHNV, CDR2 YYDKDF (reference sequence). The CDR3 is 13 amino acids. Trimming left V 5 bases short and J 5 bases short, with 10 bases between. The CDR3 is CATSLSVDQPQHF. CDR3 coding DNA: TGTGCCACCAGCCTCAGTGTGGATCAGCCCCAGCATTTT.

The genes are TRBV30 and TRBJ1-1; 7 bases are a match to TRBD1. Germline-derived CDR1 and CDR2 are GTSNPN and SVGIG (reference sequence). V lost 2 bases to trimming and J lost 10 bases; unmatched junction nucleotides: 4. The CDR3 length is 11 residues. CDR3 bases: TGTGCCTGGAGTAACAGGGGAGGAGCTTTCTTT. Protein sequence: CAWSNRGGAFF.

This chain joins TRBV18 and TRBJ1-1, with D perhaps TRBD1 (5 bases). V shed 1 base and J shed 2 bases, with 11 bases lying between them. The CDR3 loop spans 15 amino acids. In germline, CDR1 is KGHSH, CDR2 LQKENI. In DNA form, the CDR3 reads TGTGCCAGCTCACCACAGGGTTGGGGCAACACTGAAGCTTTCTTT. It codes for CASSPQGWGNTEAFF.

This rearrangement joins TRBV28 to TRBJ2-1; 12 bases align to TRBD2. The CDR3 is 15 residues long. The junction had 5 bases not matched to a gene; V was cut back by 4 bases and J by 7 bases. Germline loops: CDR1 MDHEN, CDR2 SYDVKM. This CDR3 is CASSSSGRARNEQFF. The CDR3 nucleotides read TGTGCCAGCAGTTCTAGCGGGAGGGCCAGGAATGAGCAGTTCTTC.

Here the CDR3 DNA reads TGTGCCAGCAGTTTAGGACTAGCCTACAATGAGCAGTTCTTC. Encoded protein: CASSLGLAYNEQFF. V gene TRBV28 combines with J gene TRBJ2-1, with 7 positions matching TRBD2. Germline CDR1 MDHEN, CDR2 SYDVKM. V was clipped by 2 bases and J by 2 bases; unmatched bases: 0. The CDR3 totals 14 residues.

V gene TRBV4-1 combines with J gene TRBJ2-3, with 9 bases lining up with TRBD2. Germline V CDR1 and CDR2: MGHRA, YSYEKL. J gave up 2 bases and V 3 bases, and 12 bases lay outside the gene matches. There are 18 residues in the CDR3. The CDR3 nucleotides are TGCGCCAGCAGCCAGTCCGGCCCGACTAGCGGATACACAGATACGCAGTATTTT. Translation gives CASSQSGPTSGYTDTQYF.

The rearrangement uses TRBV19 and TRBJ1-5, with D perhaps matching TRBD1 (5 bases). CDR1 LNHDA and CDR2 SQIVND come from the germline V gene (reference sequence). Trimming removed 1 base from V and 6 bases from J, with 10 bases in between. CDR3 length: 14 residues. The CDR3 DNA reads as TGTGCCAGTAGTATAGTCGGGGGGGGTCAGCCCCAGCATTTT. This translates into CASSIVGGGQPQHF.

V gene TRBV10-1 combines with J gene TRBJ2-2, with D possibly being TRBD2 (5 bases). Germline V lookup: CDR1 WNHNN, CDR2 SYGVQD (reference sequence). This CDR3 region has 16 residues. The V end was cut by 4 bases, the J end by 1 base, with 13 bases between. CDR3 DNA sequence: TGCGCCAGCAGTGCCCCCGACGGGATGAACACCGGGGAGCTGTTTTTT. This gives the protein CASSAPDGMNTGELFF.

The V gene is TRBV30, the J gene TRBJ1-1; no firm D call. Trimming took off 2 bases at V and 0 bases at J, with 7 bases between the two ends. Germline V gene data show CDR1 as GTSNPN and CDR2 as SVGIG (reference sequence). The CDR3 is 13 residues long. The CDR3 region is CAWSYQMNTEAFF. CDR3 nucleotide sequence: TGTGCCTGGAGTTATCAGATGAACACTGAAGCTTTCTTT.

This clone was seen only once. The V and J genes are TRBV5-1 and TRBJ1-4, with 7 bases identical to TRBD1. Per the germline V gene, CDR1 is SGHRS and CDR2 is YFSETQ. Trimming cost V 4 bases and J 7 bases; bases outside gene matches: 13. The CDR3 has 16 amino acids. The CDR3: CASSRGQSINSEKLFF. The CDR3 DNA follows: TGCGCCAGCAGCCGGGGACAGAGTATTAATAGTGAAAAACTGTTTTTT.

This chain uses TRBV7-8 with TRBJ1-1, with D possibly being TRBD1 (5 bases). The CDR3 runs to 16 residues. The ends were cut back, 5 bases at V and 4 bases at J, with 20 bases in the middle. Germline CDR1 reads SGHVS; CDR2 reads FQNEAQ. Here the CDR3 DNA reads TGTGCCAGCAGCCCGGGCGGTGCAGGGCCGAGCACTGAAGCTTTCTTT. Protein product: CASSPGGAGPSTEAFF.

The genes are TRBV11-2 and TRBJ1-5; D gene unclear. Germline assignment: CDR1 SGHAT and CDR2 FQNNGV. V dropped 3 bases and J dropped 1 base, with 4 bases sitting between them. The CDR3 extends over 13 amino acids. Here the CDR3 DNA reads TGTGCCAGCAGCTTGGAGAGCAATCAGCCCCAGCATTTT. Amino acid sequence: CASSLESNQPQHF.

The chain is built from TRBV11-3 and TRBJ2-2; 7 positions agree with TRBD1. The CDR3 totals 15 residues. CDR1 and CDR2 (germline): SGHNT, YENEEA. With V trimmed by 5 bases and J by 4 bases, 7 bases remained unmatched. CDR3 sequence: CASSPRQGGTGELFF. The CDR3 DNA follows: TGTGCCAGCAGCCCCCGACAGGGCGGCACCGGGGAGCTGTTTTTT. Drawing the rest from reference TRBV11-3 and TRBJ2-2, the complete variable domain is EAGVVQSPRYKIIEKKQPVAFWCNPISGHNTLYWYLQNLGQGPELLIRYENEEAVDDSQLPKDRFSAERLKGVDSTLKIQPAELGDSAVYLCASSPRQGGTGELFFGEGSRLTVL.

V usage is TRBV11-3 and J usage is TRBJ2-1; 9 bases line up with TRBD2. CDR1 is SGHNT, CDR2 YENEEA, per germline. J lost 0 bases, V lost 2 bases, and 5 bases had no gene match. The CDR3 extends over 17 amino acids. The DNA of the CDR3 is TGTGCCAGCAGCTTACTAAGCGGGAGGAGCTCCTACAATGAGCAGTTCTTC. As protein: CASSLLSGRSSYNEQFF.

This chain links TRBV28 with TRBJ2-1; D might be TRBD1 (6 bases). Germline loops: CDR1 MDHEN, CDR2 SYDVKM. The CDR3 has 16 residues. With 5 bases removed from V and 6 bases from J, the gap between germline ends came to 20 bases. The CDR3 is CASSPAGFTGSNEQFF. In DNA, the CDR3 is TGTGCCAGCAGTCCAGCCGGGTTTACAGGGAGCAATGAGCAGTTCTTC.

The chain recombines TRBV5-8 with TRBJ1-6; D is possibly TRBD1 (5 bases). This CDR3 spans 14 amino acids. Germline assignment: CDR1 SGHTS and CDR2 YDEGEE. V was pared by 6 bases and J by 7 bases, with 14 bases between. The CDR3: CASTMWGANSPLHF. The CDR3, as DNA: TGTGCCAGCACTATGTGGGGCGCGAATTCACCCCTCCACTTT.

To note about this clone: Other nucleotide sequences from this sample produce the same CDR3. The CDR3 DNA reads as TGCGCCAGCAGCTACACAACAGGGAGTAGTGGCTATGGCTACACCTTC. Translating gives CASSYTTGSSGYGYTF. V usage is TRBV5-1 and J usage is TRBJ1-2; D may be TRBD1 (6 bases). Germline CDR1 SGHRS, CDR2 YFSETQ. The CDR3 consists of 16 residues. Trimming stripped 3 bases from V and 4 bases from J, with 19 bases between.

The sample holds one count of this clone. This chain connects TRBV23-1 to TRBJ2-7; TRBD2 aligns across 11 bases. TRBV23-1 is noted as an ORF with a role that remains uncertain. J gave up 4 bases and V 3 bases, and 17 bases lay outside the gene matches. The CDR3 runs to 19 residues. This CDR3 is CASSHQPAKTSGVGYEQYF. The DNA for the CDR3 is TGCGCCAGCAGTCACCAACCCGCCAAGACTAGCGGGGTAGGGTACGAGCAGTACTTC.

The J gene is TRBJ1-2, the V gene TRBV6-5; 9 nucleotides line up with TRBD1. The ends lost 5 bases at V and 8 bases at J; junction bases unmatched: 12. The germline CDR1 and CDR2 sequences are MNHEY and SVGAGI. The CDR3 totals 15 residues. The CDR3 loop is CASSPPGQGPDGYTF. The DNA of the CDR3 is TGTGCCAGCAGTCCTCCGGGACAGGGACCTGACGGCTACACCTTC.

This sequence joins TRBV18 and TRBJ1-2; TRBD1 matches 8 bases. Trimming took 4 bases from V and 4 from J; bases not matched to a gene: 5. The germline gives CDR1 KGHSH, CDR2 LQKENI. The CDR3 is made up of 14 amino acids. The CDR3 bases are TGTGCCAGCTCACAGAATACAGGGGGCTATGGCTACACCTTC. This sequence encodes CASSQNTGGYGYTF.

The chain recombines TRBV2 with TRBJ1-1; D unresolved. The CDR3 consists of 13 residues. Germline CDR1 and CDR2: SNHLY and FYNNEI. Trimming cost V 1 base and J 5 bases, with 8 bases left between them. The CDR3 bases are TGTGCCAGCAGTGAAGGGTTTAGAACTGAAGCTTTCTTT. It codes for CASSEGFRTEAFF.

V gene TRBV9 combines with J gene TRBJ1-2, with 8 nucleotides matching TRBD1. From germline, CDR1 is SGDLS and CDR2 YYNGEE. CDR3 length equals 16 residues. V trimming: 7 bases; J trimming: 4 bases; junction bases outside the gene matches: 15. Here the CDR3 reads CASGSAGQGAFYGYTF. CDR3 DNA sequence: TGTGCCAGCGGATCCGCAGGACAGGGAGCGTTCTATGGCTACACCTTC.

Here the CDR3 reads CASSPNRGPNEKLFF. The CDR3 DNA is TGTGCCAGCAGCCCGAATAGAGGGCCTAATGAAAAACTGTTTTTT. The V call is TRBV2, the J call TRBJ1-4, with D uncertain. The CDR3 sequence is 15 residues long. Germline CDR1 SNHLY, CDR2 FYNNEI. V was shortened by 6 bases and J by 3 bases, with 14 bases between the two germline ends.

The chain is built from TRBV7-2 and TRBJ1-2; D is unclear. Germline V lookup: CDR1 SGHTA, CDR2 FQGNSA. The V gene lost 3 bases and the J gene lost 8 bases, with 28 bases spanning the gap. The CDR3 has 18 residues. The CDR3 protein is CASSFPSGSGWSDQGYTF. The CDR3 bases are TGTGCCAGCAGCTTTCCCTCCGGTTCGGGTTGGTCAGATCAAGGCTACACCTTC.